Below are 29 T cell receptor beta chains sequenced from a single sample in a study of blood T cell repertoires in COVID-19. Assay used: immunoSEQ multiplex PCR; TCRdb lists only in-frame clones, some missing. The profile covers roughly 270,000 clones, with 75% to 90% appearing a single time and about 2.7% taken by the ten largest. Material for sequencing was PBMCs or T cells enriched from blood (not recorded which). The receptors come from a woman aged 45-65 years who had recovered from COVID-19.

V usage is TRBV2 and J usage is TRBJ2-4; TRBD1 aligns across 8 bases. The CDR3 totals 13 residues. Germline lookup yields CDR1 SNHLY and CDR2 FYNNEI. After removal of 7 bases from V and 6 bases from J, the junction contained 5 bases not matched to a gene. CDR3 in amino acids: CASTRTGSNIQYF. The CDR3 coding sequence is TGTGCCAGCACTCGGACAGGGTCAAACATTCAGTACTTC.

This chain joins TRBV3-1 (or the pseudogene TRBV3-2) and TRBJ1-1; 7 nucleotides line up with TRBD1. The CDR3 spans 15 residues. Trimming at V came to 3 bases and at J to 5 bases, leaving 9 bases not matched to a gene. Germline loops: CDR1 LGHDT, CDR2 YNNKEL (reference sequence). The CDR3 DNA reads TGTGCCAGCAGCCATCGCCGGACAGGCTGGACTGAAGCTTTCTTT. As protein: CASSHRRTGWTEAFF.

This clone was detected a few times. V is TRBV6-4 and J is TRBJ2-1, with a weak D call TRBD2 (6 bases). The CDR3 extends over 15 amino acids. Germline V gene sequence: CDR1 MRHNA, CDR2 SNTAGT. V lost 4 bases to trimming and J lost 5 bases, with 15 bases between them. The CDR3 DNA reads TGTGCCAGCAGTGCCGAGCCTAGCGCACACAATGAGCAGTTCTTC. It yields the protein CASSAEPSAHNEQFF.

The V and J genes are TRBV20-1 and TRBJ1-6, with a possible D match to TRBD1 (5 bases). V shed 3 bases and J shed 4 bases, with 13 bases lying between them. This CDR3 is 15 amino acids long. CDR1 is DFQATT and CDR2 is SNEGSKA in the germline V gene (reference sequence). This chain's CDR3 is CSASTGLKYNSPLHF. The CDR3, as DNA: TGCAGTGCTAGTACAGGCCTAAAGTATAATTCACCCCTCCACTTT.

This chain joins TRBV19 and TRBJ2-3; TRBD1 matches at 11 bases. With V trimmed by 6 bases and J by 10 bases, 6 bases remained unmatched. Per germline, CDR1 LNHDA and CDR2 SQIVND (reference sequence). This CDR3 is 13 amino acids long. The CDR3, as DNA: TGTGCCAGTAGGAGGGACAGGGGGGGTGCGCAGTATTTT. It codes for CASRRDRGGAQYF. The whole variable domain, filled in from reference TRBV19 and TRBJ2-3, reads DGGITQSPKYLFRKEGQNVTLSCEQNLNHDAMYWYRQDPGQGLRLIYYSQIVNDFQKGDIAEGYSVSREKKESFPLTVTSAQKNPTAFYLCASRRDRGGAQYFGPGTRLTVL.

The J gene is TRBJ2-1, the V gene TRBV6-5; D remains unclear. This CDR3 spans 15 amino acids. Germline loops: CDR1 MNHEY, CDR2 SVGAGI. Trimming shortened V by 6 bases and J by 4 bases, and 16 bases separated the two germline ends. The CDR3 is CASSLGLGSYNEQFF. For the CDR3, the DNA is TGTGCCAGCAGCCTAGGTCTAGGATCTTACAATGAGCAGTTCTTC.

The chain links TRBV12-5 to TRBJ2-1, with D perhaps matching TRBD1 (6 bases). The germline CDR1 and CDR2 sequences are LGHNT and FRNRAP. V lost 6 bases, J lost 4 bases, and 10 bases lay in between. This CDR3 has 13 amino acids. The CDR3 sequence is CASGPDSYNEQFF. The CDR3 coding sequence is TGTGCTAGTGGGCCGGACAGTTACAATGAGCAGTTCTTC.

The chain uses TRBV27 and TRBJ2-2; D not resolved. Germline CDR1 reads MNHEY; CDR2 reads SMNVEV (reference sequence). The CDR3 is made up of 14 amino acids. Trimming shortened V by 2 bases and J by 6 bases, and 10 bases separated the two germline ends. CDR3 DNA: TGTGCCAGCAGTTTAGTACTTCCCCCCGGGGAGCTGTTTTTT. Translating it yields CASSLVLPPGELFF.

This chain joins TRBV7-9 and TRBJ1-4; 8 bases map to TRBD1. CDR3 length: 16 amino acids. CDR1 is SEHNR, CDR2 FQNEAQ, per germline (reference sequence). Trimming cost V 1 base and J 3 bases; bases outside gene matches: 4. This chain's CDR3 is CASSLGTGPSNEKLFF. CDR3 DNA: TGTGCCAGCAGCTTAGGGACAGGGCCTTCTAATGAAAAACTGTTTTTT.

This rearrangement joins TRBV28 to TRBJ2-4; possibly TRBD1 for D (5 bases). The CDR3 has 18 amino acids. CDR1 is MDHEN, CDR2 SYDVKM, per germline. Trimming cost V 1 base and J 4 bases, with 20 bases left between them. The CDR3 region has the DNA TGTGCCAGCAGTTTATATCAGTTTTTCGGCAGGGTAAAAAACATTCAGTACTTC. Amino acids: CASSLYQFFGRVKNIQYF.

V is TRBV7-2 and J is TRBJ1-6, with TRBD1 identical over 8 bases. The CDR3 consists of 15 residues. V shed 1 base and J 10 bases; nucleotides not matched to a gene: 6. The germline V gene has CDR1 SGHTA and CDR2 FQGNSA. CDR3 loop: CASSLEAGGLSPLHF. The DNA for the CDR3 is TGTGCCAGCAGCTTAGAGGCAGGGGGCTTGTCACCCCTCCACTTT. The entire variable domain, with the rest obtained from reference TRBV7-2 and TRBJ1-6, is as follows: GAGVSQSPSNKVTEKGKDVELRCDPISGHTALYWYRQSLGQGLEFLIYFQGNSAPDKSGLPSDRFSAERTGGSVSTLTIQRTQQEDSAVYLCASSLEAGGLSPLHFGNGTRLTVT.

This chain joins TRBV19 and TRBJ2-1, with D hard to call. V lost 3 bases to trimming and J lost 8 bases, with 11 bases between them. Germline CDR1 LNHDA, CDR2 SQIVND (reference sequence). This CDR3 is 13 amino acids long. CDR3 sequence (DNA): TGTGCCAGTAGTATGGCCGGTGAGGATGAGCAGTTCTTC. Protein: CASSMAGEDEQFF.

The chain uses TRBV14 and TRBJ2-3; 7 nucleotides align to TRBD2. Germline CDR1 reads SGHDN; CDR2 reads FVKESK. V was pared by 3 bases and J by 4 bases, with 7 bases of the junction left unmatched. CDR3 size: 15 residues. CDR3 region: CASSQGRVSADTQYF. The CDR3 region has the DNA TGTGCCAGCAGCCAGGGGAGGGTATCGGCAGATACGCAGTATTTT.

There are a few counts of this clone. The V gene is TRBV6-5, the J gene TRBJ1-2, with 7 bases lining up with TRBD1. Germline CDR1 reads MNHEY; CDR2 reads SVGAGI. The CDR3 extends over 15 amino acids. After removal of 5 bases from V and 4 bases from J, the junction contained 10 bases not matched to a gene. CDR3 DNA: TGTGCCAGCAGTCAAAAGGGGGCGCGCATCTATGGCTACACCTTC. As protein: CASSQKGARIYGYTF.

The chain employs TRBV25-1 and TRBJ1-5; D possibly corresponds to TRBD1 (6 bases). Germline V CDR1 and CDR2: MGHDK, SYGVNS. Trimming removed 4 bases from V and 7 bases from J, with 11 bases in between. This CDR3 is built from 13 residues. The CDR3 loop reads CASSGPRGQPQHF. The CDR3 region has the DNA TGTGCCAGCAGTGGTCCCAGGGGCCAGCCCCAGCATTTT.

This sequence joins TRBV12-3 or TRBV12-4 and TRBJ2-3; no clear D. The CDR3 is 13 amino acids. Trimming removed 6 bases from V and 0 bases from J, with 7 bases in between. The CDR3 DNA reads as TGTGCCAGCAGGACATCTAGCACAGATACGCAGTATTTT. It encodes CASRTSSTDTQYF.

CDR3 protein: CASSLAAGGRHEQYF. For the CDR3, the DNA is TGTGCCAGCAGCTTAGCAGCGGGGGGGCGTCACGAGCAGTACTTC. The chain recombines TRBV7-3 with TRBJ2-7, with 10 bases identical to TRBD2. J was trimmed by 5 bases and V by 2 bases; bases with no gene match: 6. In germline, CDR1 is SGHTA, CDR2 FQGTGA. CDR3 length: 15 amino acids.

The gene calls are TRBV7-9 and TRBJ2-3; 10 nucleotides align to TRBD1. From germline, CDR1 is SEHNR and CDR2 FQNEAQ (reference sequence). CDR3 length equals 14 residues. V was clipped by 3 bases and J by 3 bases; unmatched bases: 0. The CDR3 DNA reads TGTGCCAGCAGCTTGGACAGGGGGACAGATACGCAGTATTTT. It is translated as CASSLDRGTDTQYF.

This chain uses TRBV27 with TRBJ2-2, with 7 bases that match TRBD2. In germline, CDR1 is MNHEY, CDR2 SMNVEV (reference sequence). V lost 3 bases to trimming and J lost 2 bases; unmatched junction nucleotides: 3. This CDR3 contains 15 residues. CDR3 residues: CASSFGGYNTGELFF. The CDR3 nucleotides are TGTGCCAGCAGTTTCGGGGGGTACAACACCGGGGAGCTGTTTTTT.

The V and J genes are TRBV3-1 (or the pseudogene TRBV3-2) and TRBJ1-1; 8 nucleotides agree with TRBD1. CDR3 size: 13 residues. The J segment lost 8 bases and the V segment lost 4 bases, leaving 6 bases of the junction unmatched. Germline CDR1 LGHDT, CDR2 YNNKEL (reference sequence). The CDR3 coding sequence is TGTGCCAGCAGCCTTACAGGGGGGAGGGAAGCTTTCTTT. Translating gives CASSLTGGREAFF.

The gene calls are TRBV5-1 and TRBJ2-3, with TRBD1 matching 8 bases. CDR3 length: 14 amino acids. Per the germline V gene, CDR1 is SGHRS and CDR2 is YFSETQ. V gave up 6 bases and J gave up 5 bases; unmatched junction bases: 8. DNA of the CDR3: TGCGCCAGCACTAAGGACAGGGTGGTAGATACGCAGTATTTT. Protein: CASTKDRVVDTQYF.

CDR3 sequence reads: CASSQDRGVAGFPDTQYF. Written as DNA, the CDR3 is TGTGCCAGCAGCCAAGATAGGGGGGTAGCGGGATTCCCAGATACGCAGTATTTT. The genes are TRBV3-1 (or the pseudogene TRBV3-2) and TRBJ2-3; 8 bases are a match to TRBD2. CDR1 LGHDT and CDR2 YNNKEL come from the germline V gene (reference sequence). This CDR3 comprises 18 residues. The V segment lost 0 bases and the J segment 4 bases; nucleotides outside the gene matches: 12.

In the case of this clone: The junction does not match germline at one end; this may be a read error. The chain is built from TRBV15 and TRBJ2-7; a weak D match, TRBD2 (6 bases). Germline loops: CDR1 LNHNV, CDR2 YYDKDF (reference sequence). There are 14 residues in the CDR3. CDR3 loop: CATSRELASDEQYF. CDR3 DNA sequence: TGTGCCACCAGCAGAGAACTAGCCTCCGACGAGCAGTACTTC.

This chain uses TRBV29-1 with TRBJ1-1, with a possible D match to TRBD1 (5 bases). Between the trimmed V and J ends, which lost 7 bases and 2 bases, there was a span of 8 bases. Germline CDR1 SQVTM, CDR2 ANQGSEA. The CDR3 runs to 11 residues. CDR3 nucleotides: TGCAGCGGAGGGACTAACACTGAAGCTTTCTTT. Residues: CSGGTNTEAFF.

The chain is built from TRBV11-2 and TRBJ2-5, with 13 bases fitting TRBD2. Germline-derived CDR1 and CDR2 are SGHAT and FQNNGV. The V gene end was trimmed by 5 bases and the J gene end by 4 bases; junction bases not matched to a gene: 10. There are 17 residues in the CDR3. The CDR3 DNA sequence: TGTGCCAGCAGCCTAGGTACTAGCGGGAGGGCCGGAGAGACCCAGTACTTC. It codes for CASSLGTSGRAGETQYF.

This chain uses TRBV3-1 (or the pseudogene TRBV3-2) with TRBJ2-7; the match to TRBD2 covers 9 bases. Germline V gives CDR1 LGHDT, CDR2 YNNKEL (reference sequence). The ends lost 4 bases at V and 0 bases at J; junction bases unmatched: 13. The CDR3 sequence is 18 residues long. For the CDR3, the DNA is TGTGCCAGCAGCCGCCGGAAGGTCCAGCGGGGGGTCTCCTACGAGCAGTACTTC. Translating gives CASSRRKVQRGVSYEQYF.

This chain uses TRBV5-1 with TRBJ2-1, with D possibly TRBD1 on 5 matching bases. CDR1 is SGHRS and CDR2 is YFSETQ in the germline V gene. With 5 bases removed from V and 8 bases from J, the gap between germline ends came to 11 bases. The CDR3 runs to 12 residues. The CDR3 DNA reads as TGCGCCAGCAGATGGGTAGGGGATGAGCAGTTCTTC. It specifies CASRWVGDEQFF.

The chain employs TRBV18 and TRBJ1-4; possibly TRBD1 for D (5 bases). Germline loops: CDR1 KGHSH, CDR2 LQKENI. CDR3 length equals 14 residues. The V and J ends lost 2 bases and 8 bases respectively, with 12 bases between them. Here the CDR3 DNA reads TGTGCCAGCTCACCAAATTGGGGGGAAGAAAAACTGTTTTTT. The encoded protein is CASSPNWGEEKLFF.

This clone was seen a handful of times. The V call is TRBV7-9, the J call TRBJ2-7; no firm D call. Trimming removed 6 bases at V and 3 bases at J, with 9 bases between. The CDR3 has 12 amino acids. Germline CDR1 reads SEHNR; CDR2 reads FQNEAQ (reference sequence). The DNA for the CDR3 is TGTGCCAGCAGTCCAAATTTCTACGAGCAGTACTTC. It codes for CASSPNFYEQYF. Based on the CDR3 plus reference TRBV7-9 and TRBJ2-7, the full variable domain is DTGVSQNPRHKITKRGQNVTFRCDPISEHNRLYWYRQTLGQGPEFLTYFQNEAQLEKSRLLSDRFSAERPKGSFSTLEIQRTEQGDSAMYLCASSPNFYEQYFGPGTRLTVT.